The T cell receptor beta chain described here comes from a study of control samples from healthy donors and cancer patients. Assay: immunoSEQ multiplex PCR; the TCRdb copy retains only in-frame clones and omits some. The sample consists of more than 95,000 clones, roughly nine tenths of them appearing once. The CDR3 consists of 12 residues. V lost 10 bases and J 4 bases, leaving 13 bases between the germline ends. From germline, CDR1 is SGHAT and CDR2 FQNNGV. What was sequenced was blood. This rearrangement joins TRBV11-2 to TRBJ1-1; D is uncertain. This receptor was obtained from a man aged 18-30 years in good health. CDR3 DNA sequence: TGTGCCACTTCAGCTAGGCGCACTGAAGCTTTCTTT. This translates into CATSARRTEAFF.